These T cell receptor beta chains were read from a single sample in a study of human T cells and chemical hapten exposure. TCRdb re-derived calls from the RACE reads in MiXCR, one entry per CDR3 protein. The data contain approximately 340,000 distinct CDR3 sequences, under 9% of them singletons. The sample was whole blood, taken in connection with sensitization to the hapten diphenylcyclopropenone (DPC). The receptor set was obtained from a woman younger than 30 with alopecia areata. Some clones in this sample may be carry-over from other donors' samples. Each CDR3 is given with its conserved first and last residue. The size entry is marked missing in some rows and otherwise reads once, few, many or a size class.

V: TRBV4-1
size: many
CDR3: CASSHIAGGLNEQFF

V: TRBV20-1
size: many
CDR3: CSASVAGERTDTQYF

V: TRBV20-1
size: few
CDR3: CSASGSDYGYTF

V: TRBV14
size: many
CDR3: CASSQDLPPAGSAMSEQYF

V: TRBV12-3/TRBV12-4
size: many
CDR3: CASSRYLVEQYF

V: TRBV7-2
size: many
CDR3: CASSSLLGQGASGNQPQHF

V: TRBV13
size: -
CDR3: CASSRLAESYEQYF

V: TRBV6-1
size: -
CDR3: CASSRAVNTEAFF

V: TRBV6-2/TRBV6-3
size: -
CDR3: CASTLSSGFTDTQYF

V: TRBV7-2
size: -
CDR3: CASSLQGGRPQHF

V: TRBV29-1
size: many
CDR3: CSVDRRNTEAFF

V: TRBV27
size: few
CDR3: CASSPGLAGGRFRQYF

V: TRBV4-2
size: many
CDR3: CASSQDGGAPDTQYF

V: TRBV6-5
size: many
CDR3: CASSENTAELFF

V: TRBV4-2
size: -
CDR3: CASSQETAPTYGYTF

V: TRBV9
size: many
CDR3: CASSVVSGGDTGELFF

V: TRBV7-2
size: many
CDR3: CASSLVLAGGSSPYEQYF

V: TRBV6-5
size: few
CDR3: CASSYSGPSGGAGTGELFF

V: TRBV5-5
size: few
CDR3: CASSFLGRGDTDTQYF

V: TRBV7-9
size: -
CDR3: CASSFDRFSANYGYTF

V: TRBV7-9
size: -
CDR3: CASSYQPGLSEETQYF

V: TRBV5-1
size: many
CDR3: CASSLYSSGGPEQFF

V: TRBV7-9
size: few
CDR3: CASSFGQFEKLFF

V: TRBV20-1
size: many
CDR3: CSASTGEAWQPQHF

V: TRBV5-8
size: many
CDR3: CASSWTSGDTQYF

V: TRBV12-3/TRBV12-4
size: few
CDR3: CASSLGSRDTIYF

V: TRBV10-3
size: -
CDR3: CAISESIGIPNYGYTF